This is a list of T cell receptor beta chains from one sample in a study of blood T cell repertoires in COVID-19. The table came from immunoSEQ multiplex PCR; TCRdb's copy has only in-frame clones and leaves some out. The sample shows approximately 290,000 clones, roughly 90% of them seen only once. The sequenced sample consisted of PBMCs or T cells enriched from blood (not recorded which). Receptors originate from a woman between 18 and 29 years old with acute COVID-19. CDR3s include the opening cysteine and the closing phenylalanine or tryptophan. Fields, in order: clone size, D gene, J gene, V gene, CDR3 protein, CDR3 DNA. The D gene is left open where the match is weak. The size entry is marked missing in some rows and otherwise reads once, few, many or a size class.

clone size: -; D gene: TRBD2; J gene: TRBJ2-1; V gene: TRBV20-1; CDR3 protein: CSASSGRANEQFF; CDR3 DNA: TGCAGTGCCAGTAGCGGGAGGGCGAATGAGCAGTTCTTC
clone size: -; D gene: TRBD1; J gene: TRBJ1-2; V gene: TRBV27; CDR3 protein: CASSLGLQGRNGYTF; CDR3 DNA: TGTGCCAGCAGTCTAGGGCTACAGGGGAGGAATGGCTACACCTTC
clone size: few; D gene: TRBD1; J gene: TRBJ1-3; V gene: TRBV28; CDR3 protein: CASYTGGAGGNTIYF; CDR3 DNA: TGTGCCAGCTACACAGGGGGCGCGGGGGGAAACACCATATATTTT
clone size: -; D gene: TRBD2; J gene: TRBJ2-3; V gene: TRBV29-1; CDR3 protein: CSGRGPGTSGDLITDTQYF; CDR3 DNA: TGCAGCGGCAGGGGACCCGGGACTAGCGGGGACCTTATCACAGATACGCAGTATTTT
clone size: -; D gene: TRBD2; J gene: TRBJ2-7; V gene: TRBV9; CDR3 protein: CASSVAGTSGSREQYF; CDR3 DNA: TGTGCCAGCAGCGTGGCCGGGACTAGCGGGTCCCGCGAGCAGTACTTC
clone size: -; D gene: TRBD2; J gene: TRBJ2-5; V gene: TRBV27; CDR3 protein: CASNPSGRYETQYF; CDR3 DNA: TGTGCCAGCAATCCTAGCGGGAGATACGAGACCCAGTACTTC
clone size: -; D gene: -; J gene: TRBJ2-2; V gene: TRBV7-3; CDR3 protein: CASSQRGVGGGFGELFF; CDR3 DNA: TGTGCCAGCAGCCAAAGAGGTGTTGGAGGAGGGTTCGGGGAGCTGTTTTTT
clone size: -; D gene: TRBD1; J gene: TRBJ1-2; V gene: TRBV7-3; CDR3 protein: CASSPGGAGGYTF; CDR3 DNA: TGTGCCAGCAGCCCAGGGGGCGCTGGTGGCTACACCTTC
clone size: -; D gene: -; J gene: TRBJ1-3; V gene: TRBV28; CDR3 protein: CASSLTASSGNTIYF; CDR3 DNA: TGTGCCAGCAGTTTAACGGCTAGCTCTGGAAACACCATATATTTT
clone size: -; D gene: TRBD1; J gene: TRBJ2-3; V gene: TRBV30; CDR3 protein: CAWSVGGTAKQYF; CDR3 DNA: TGTGCCTGGAGTGTAGGGGGCACAGCTAAGCAGTATTTT
clone size: -; D gene: TRBD1; J gene: TRBJ2-3; V gene: TRBV5-1; CDR3 protein: CASSFATGLGADTQYF; CDR3 DNA: TGCGCCAGCAGCTTTGCGACAGGGCTTGGGGCAGATACGCAGTATTTT
clone size: -; D gene: -; J gene: TRBJ2-1; V gene: TRBV20-1; CDR3 protein: CSAGRGEQFF; CDR3 DNA: TGCAGTGCCGGTCGGGGTGAGCAGTTCTTC
clone size: -; D gene: -; J gene: TRBJ1-5; V gene: TRBV6-5; CDR3 protein: CATQAGSYSNQPQHF; CDR3 DNA: TGTGCCACCCAGGCGGGTTCGTATAGCAATCAGCCCCAGCATTTT
clone size: -; D gene: -; J gene: TRBJ2-1; V gene: TRBV27; CDR3 protein: CASSLRQGYGRSDNEQFF; CDR3 DNA: TGTGCCAGCAGTTTGAGGCAGGGGTACGGGAGGTCGGACAATGAGCAGTTCTTC
clone size: -; D gene: TRBD1; J gene: TRBJ2-5; V gene: TRBV28; CDR3 protein: CASSPWDRGLLETQYF; CDR3 DNA: TGTGCCAGCAGTCCGTGGGACAGGGGGCTGTTGGAGACCCAGTACTTC
clone size: -; D gene: TRBD1; J gene: TRBJ1-5; V gene: TRBV30; CDR3 protein: CAWGTDSNQPQHF; CDR3 DNA: TGTGCCTGGGGGACAGACAGCAATCAGCCCCAGCATTTT
clone size: -; D gene: -; J gene: TRBJ2-7; V gene: TRBV15; CDR3 protein: CATSPGNSYEQYF; CDR3 DNA: TGTGCCACCAGCCCAGGAAACTCCTACGAGCAGTACTTC
clone size: -; D gene: TRBD1; J gene: TRBJ2-7; V gene: TRBV5-1; CDR3 protein: CASSNGQESSYEQYF; CDR3 DNA: TGCGCCAGCAGCAACGGACAGGAAAGCTCCTACGAGCAGTACTTC
clone size: -; D gene: TRBD1; J gene: TRBJ1-2; V gene: TRBV11-3; CDR3 protein: CASSLGVDRVNYGYTF; CDR3 DNA: TGTGCCAGCAGCTTAGGCGTGGACAGGGTAAACTATGGCTACACCTTC
clone size: -; D gene: -; J gene: TRBJ1-5; V gene: TRBV19; CDR3 protein: CASKGVPYSNQPQHF; CDR3 DNA: TGTGCCAGTAAAGGGGTCCCCTATAGCAATCAGCCCCAGCATTTT
clone size: -; D gene: TRBD1; J gene: TRBJ2-7; V gene: TRBV5-6; CDR3 protein: CASSWGQGSLGEQYF; CDR3 DNA: TGTGCCAGCAGCTGGGGACAGGGATCTCTTGGAGAGCAGTACTTC
clone size: -; D gene: TRBD2; J gene: TRBJ2-1; V gene: TRBV24-1; CDR3 protein: CATSGLAGEWNEQFF; CDR3 DNA: TGTGCCACCAGTGGTCTAGCGGGAGAGTGGAATGAGCAGTTCTTC
clone size: once; D gene: -; J gene: TRBJ1-3; V gene: TRBV20-1; CDR3 protein: CSASSQTGGNTIYF; CDR3 DNA: TGCAGTGCTAGTAGCCAGACTGGTGGAAACACCATATATTTT
clone size: -; D gene: -; J gene: TRBJ1-5; V gene: TRBV28; CDR3 protein: CASSFLQGKSSNQPQHF; CDR3 DNA: TGTGCCAGCAGTTTCCTACAGGGTAAGTCCAGCAATCAGCCCCAGCATTTT
clone size: -; D gene: -; J gene: TRBJ1-6; V gene: TRBV9; CDR3 protein: CASSFPGVNSPLHF; CDR3 DNA: TGTGCCAGCAGCTTCCCGGGAGTTAATTCACCCCTCCACTTT
clone size: -; D gene: TRBD1; J gene: TRBJ1-1; V gene: TRBV9; CDR3 protein: CASSAPQGANTEAFF; CDR3 DNA: TGTGCCAGCAGCGCACCACAGGGGGCAAACACTGAAGCTTTCTTT
clone size: -; D gene: TRBD2; J gene: TRBJ2-5; V gene: TRBV3-1/TRBV3-2; CDR3 protein: CASSQFSGRGETQYF; CDR3 DNA: TGTGCCAGCAGCCAATTTAGCGGGAGAGGGGAGACCCAGTACTTC
clone size: -; D gene: TRBD1; J gene: TRBJ1-6; V gene: TRBV27; CDR3 protein: CASGRTGTGLSPLHF; CDR3 DNA: TGTGCCAGCGGTAGAACCGGGACAGGGTTGTCACCCCTCCACTTT